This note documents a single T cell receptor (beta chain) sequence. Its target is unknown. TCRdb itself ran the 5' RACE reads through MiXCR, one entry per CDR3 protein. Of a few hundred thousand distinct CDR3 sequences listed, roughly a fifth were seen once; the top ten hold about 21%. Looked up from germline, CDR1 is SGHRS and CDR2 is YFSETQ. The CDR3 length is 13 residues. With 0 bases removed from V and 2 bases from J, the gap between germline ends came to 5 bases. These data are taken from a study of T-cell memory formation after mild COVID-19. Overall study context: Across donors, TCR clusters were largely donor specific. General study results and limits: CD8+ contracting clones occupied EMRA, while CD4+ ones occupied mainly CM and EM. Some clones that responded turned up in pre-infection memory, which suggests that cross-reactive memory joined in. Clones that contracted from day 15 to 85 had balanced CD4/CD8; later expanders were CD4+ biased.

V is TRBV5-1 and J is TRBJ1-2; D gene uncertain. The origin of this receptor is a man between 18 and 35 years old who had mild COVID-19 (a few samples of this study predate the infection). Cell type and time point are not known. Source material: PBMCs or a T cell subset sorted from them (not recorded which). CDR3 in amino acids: CASSLDMNYGYTF. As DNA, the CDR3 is TGCGCCAGCAGCTTGGATATGAACTATGGCTACACCTTC.